These 7 T cell receptor beta chains were all obtained from the same sample, sequenced in a study of blood T cell repertoires in COVID-19. Profiling relied on immunoSEQ multiplex PCR, and the TCRdb table lists in-frame clones only, not all of them. The sample lists approximately 65,000 clones; about 86% were seen once. The source material was peripheral blood. These receptors were taken from a man in his fifties or sixties with acute or convalescent COVID-19.

This chain uses TRBV28 with TRBJ2-1; tentative D call: TRBD2 (5 bases). Deletions cut 1 base from V and 0 bases from J, with 16 bases between. Germline CDR1 is MDHEN and CDR2 is SYDVKM. The CDR3 runs 18 residues. CDR3 region: CASSLYPSRRVSYNEQFF. The DNA of the CDR3 is TGTGCCAGCAGTTTATACCCTTCACGGCGGGTCTCCTACAATGAGCAGTTCTTC.

The chain is built from TRBV28 and TRBJ1-2, with 7 bases aligning to TRBD1. The germline V gene has CDR1 MDHEN and CDR2 SYDVKM. With V trimmed by 5 bases and J by 0 bases, 6 bases remained unmatched. The CDR3 loop spans 15 amino acids. The CDR3 region has the DNA TGTGCCAGCAGTGAGACCGACAGGGCTAACTATGGCTACACCTTC. Translated, it gives CASSETDRANYGYTF.

The chain is built from TRBV2 and TRBJ2-1, with 7 bases that match TRBD1. Germline lookup yields CDR1 SNHLY and CDR2 FYNNEI. The V gene end was trimmed by 2 bases and the J gene end by 4 bases; junction bases not matched to a gene: 5. The CDR3 extends over 15 amino acids. CDR3 nucleotides: TGTGCCAGCAGTGAACAGGGGGTGGGGTACAATGAGCAGTTCTTC. Protein product: CASSEQGVGYNEQFF.

The rearrangement uses TRBV28 and TRBJ1-2; 8 bases are shared with TRBD1. Germline V gives CDR1 MDHEN, CDR2 SYDVKM. The CDR3 contains 13 residues. With 3 bases clipped from V and 7 bases from J, the junction kept 4 bases outside the gene matches. As DNA, the CDR3 is TGTGCCAGCAGTTTTTCAGGGGGCATTGGCTACACCTTC. It yields the protein CASSFSGGIGYTF.

Only a few counts were recorded for this clone. This chain links TRBV7-2 with TRBJ1-5; 8 nucleotides agree with TRBD1. V lost 5 bases and J lost 1; bases outside the gene matches: 4. This CDR3 has 15 residues. Germline CDR1 is SGHTA and CDR2 is FQGNSA. The CDR3 region is CASSPGGSSNQPQHF. The CDR3 DNA follows: TGTGCCAGCAGCCCAGGGGGCTCCAGCAATCAGCCCCAGCATTTT.

This chain links TRBV5-1 with TRBJ2-1; possibly TRBD1 for D (5 bases). The CDR3 covers 15 residues. V was shortened by 1 base and J by 6 bases, with 14 bases between the two germline ends. CDR1 is SGHRS and CDR2 is YFSETQ in the germline V gene. The CDR3 sequence: CASSLRTYQGNEQFF. The CDR3 nucleotides are TGCGCCAGCAGCTTGAGGACCTATCAGGGCAATGAGCAGTTCTTC.

The chain carries TRBV19 and TRBJ2-5; maybe TRBD2 (6 bases). V was pared by 7 bases and J by 5 bases, with 20 bases between. The CDR3 runs to 15 residues. Germline V gene data show CDR1 as LNHDA and CDR2 as SQIVND (reference sequence). The CDR3 nucleotides read TGTGCCAGTACCGCCCCGACTAGTCTGTCGGAGACCCAGTACTTC. Residues: CASTAPTSLSETQYF. Using reference TRBV19 and TRBJ2-5 for the parts outside the CDR3, the full variable domain is DGGITQSPKYLFRKEGQNVTLSCEQNLNHDAMYWYRQDPGQGLRLIYYSQIVNDFQKGDIAEGYSVSREKKESFPLTVTSAQKNPTAFYLCASTAPTSLSETQYFGPGTRLLVL.